This T cell receptor (beta chain) stems from a study of T cells in Graves' hyperthyroidism and ophthalmopathy. The study's findings and limits: Ophthalmopathy was distinguished from stable hyperthyroidism by 13 V-J signatures. Most clonotypes that expanded in the thyroid above 0.001 also showed up in blood.

This clonotype has only a few counts. Its specificity is not known. Amplification yielded TCR beta CDR3 regions, with RNA transcripts as the source. TCR CDR3 underwent first-round RT-PCR with the HTBI primer set. TCRdb analysed the multiplex PCR reads with MiXCR anew, one entry per CDR3 protein. In the table there are about 700,000 distinct CDR3 sequences, 12% to 15% of which are singletons. CDR3 length equals 20 residues. Trimming cost V 4 bases and J 0 bases; bases outside gene matches: 11. The V gene's germline CDR1 is SGHRS and CDR2 YFSETQ. The source material was blood. This TCR was sampled from a woman under 30 with Graves' hyperthyroidism. The chain carries TRBV5-1 and TRBJ2-1; 15 bases agree with TRBD2. This CDR3 reads CASSPGGGLAGGSSYNEQFF. CDR3 nucleotide sequence: TGCGCCAGCAGCCCGGGGGGGGGACTAGCGGGAGGAAGCTCCTACAATGAGCAGTTCTTC.